This entry features one TCR beta chain sequence. Its specificity is unknown. Pooled in the analysis were second doses at about 4 or about 12 weeks. V gave up 5 bases and J gave up 8 bases, with 25 bases separating them. CDR3 length equals 16 residues. Germline V CDR1 and CDR2: SGHAT, FQNNGV. Sequenced by immunoSEQ multiplex PCR; TCRdb stores in-frame clones only, minus some. Here the sample spans around 180,000 clones, 90% to 95% being singletons. The source of the sample is a study of T cell responses to AZD1222 COVID-19 vaccine. The study, taken as a whole, reports: Donors were chiefly white British, with a greater number of females, and clonal diversity was perhaps underestimated. Spike-specific TCRs gained breadth and depth after people received two AZD1222 doses.

Sample: peripheral blood, taken 28 days after the second AZD1222 dose. The sequence was obtained from an adult who received the AZD1222 COVID-19 vaccine. V is TRBV11-2 and J is TRBJ2-7; tentatively, D is TRBD2 (6 bases). The CDR3 loop reads CASSPQGGGNIRQQYF. The CDR3 DNA reads TGTGCCAGCAGCCCCCAGGGTGGAGGGAATATACGACAGCAGTACTTC.